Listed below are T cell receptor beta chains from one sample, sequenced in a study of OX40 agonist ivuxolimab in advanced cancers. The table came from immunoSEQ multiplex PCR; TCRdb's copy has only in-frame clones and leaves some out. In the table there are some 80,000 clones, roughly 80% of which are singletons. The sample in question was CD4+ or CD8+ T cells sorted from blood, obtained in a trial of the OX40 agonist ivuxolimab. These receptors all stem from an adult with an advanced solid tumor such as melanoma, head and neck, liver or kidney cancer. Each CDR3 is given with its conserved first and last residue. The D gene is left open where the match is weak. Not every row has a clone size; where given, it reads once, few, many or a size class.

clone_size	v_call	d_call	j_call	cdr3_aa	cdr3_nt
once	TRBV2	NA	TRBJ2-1	CASSERADVGFF	TGTGCCAGCAGTGAAAGGGCCGACGTAGGGTTCTTC
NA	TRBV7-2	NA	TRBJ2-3	CASSLEGVRRAATDTQYF	TGTGCCAGCAGCTTAGAGGGGGTGCGAAGGGCCGCCACAGATACGCAGTATTTT
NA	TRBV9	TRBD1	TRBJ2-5	CASSAEGTGTNLGRETQYF	TGTGCCAGCAGCGCGGAGGGGACAGGTACCAATCTGGGCAGGGAGACCCAGTACTTC
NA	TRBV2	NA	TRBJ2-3	CASSEGRGRDTQYF	TGTGCCAGCAGTGAAGGTAGGGGGAGAGATACGCAGTATTTT
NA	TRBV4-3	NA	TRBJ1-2	CASSQEPGFYGYTF	TGCGCCAGCAGCCAAGAGCCCGGATTCTATGGCTACACCTTC
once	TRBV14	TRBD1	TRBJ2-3	CASSQGGQGWSDTQYF	TGTGCCAGCAGCCAGGGCGGACAGGGTTGGTCAGATACGCAGTATTTT
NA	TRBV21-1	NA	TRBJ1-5	CASSKEGLVPRNQPQHF	TGTGCCAGCAGCAAAGAGGGACTGGTCCCTCGCAATCAGCCCCAGCATTTT
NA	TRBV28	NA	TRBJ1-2	CASSLVGHLYGYTF	TGTGCCAGCAGTTTAGTCGGACACCTCTATGGCTACACCTTC
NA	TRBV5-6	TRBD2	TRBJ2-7	CASSLLVLSGSFLYEQYF	TGTGCCAGCAGCTTGTTAGTTCTCAGCGGGAGCTTTCTGTACGAGCAGTACTTC
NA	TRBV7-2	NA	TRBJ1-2	CASSATGDYGYTF	TGTGCCAGCAGCGCGACAGGAGACTATGGCTACACCTTC
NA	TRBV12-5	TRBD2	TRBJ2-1	CASGLGGGSNEQFF	TGTGCTAGTGGTTTGGGGGGCGGGAGTAATGAGCAGTTCTTC
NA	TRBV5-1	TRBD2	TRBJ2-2	CASAPTSGRTSTGELFF	TGCGCCAGCGCCCCGACTAGCGGGAGGACGAGCACCGGGGAGCTGTTTTTT